The clone carrying this TCR beta chain was seen repeatedly, ten times or more. The data belong to a study of metastatic and nonmetastatic thyroid tumors. Study-level background: Peripheral blood and tumor or nodule samples from malignant and benign thyroid patients were compared.

TCRdb reprocessed the PCR reads via MiXCR. The table records about 46,000 clones, about 22% of them present only once. There were no patients who had received any treatment before thyroid surgery. CDR1 is KGHSH and CDR2 is LQKENI in the germline V gene. The CDR3 has 16 residues. The V and J ends lost 3 bases and 0 bases, in that order; junction bases with no gene match: 4. The chain has TRBV18 and TRBJ1-4; 7 nucleotides align to TRBD1. The clonotype was recovered from a male donor with papillary thyroid cancer or a benign thyroid nodule (not recorded which). Some clones in this sample may be carry-over from other donors' samples. The sample comprised blood. CDR3: CASSPGQATTNEKLFF. As DNA, the CDR3 is TGTGCCAGCTCACCCGGACAGGCAACAACTAATGAAAAACTGTTTTTT.